This paragraph covers one T cell receptor (beta chain) sequence. Its antigen remains unidentified. Germline CDR1 SQVTM, CDR2 ANQGSEA. V lost 8 bases and J lost 7, with 14 bases in between. This CDR3 contains 11 residues. The entry originates in a study of siplizumab effects on memory and regulatory T cells. Per-sample assaying covered 85,000 to 100,000 TCR templates. Some clones are missing from TCRdb's copy, which holds only in-frame ones; the method was immunoSEQ multiplex PCR. The table has roughly 120,000 clones, approximately 94% seen once; the top ten hold approximately 1.8%. Study-level points and caveats: Naive T cells were seen as more diverse than memory cells and as major alloresponse contributors. Siplizumab significantly decreased alloreactive sequences from unstimulated CD4+ memory cells. The authors could not assign a naive or memory phenotype to roughly 80-96% of proliferating CD4+ or CD8+ clones.

The chain has TRBV29-1 and TRBJ1-1; possible D gene TRBD1, 5 bases. The receptor's source is a human donor in good health. What was sequenced was non-Treg CD4+ T cells sorted from blood. The CDR3 here is CSLSRGGEAFF. In nucleotides, the CDR3 is TGCAGCCTCTCCCGGGGGGGTGAAGCTTTCTTT.